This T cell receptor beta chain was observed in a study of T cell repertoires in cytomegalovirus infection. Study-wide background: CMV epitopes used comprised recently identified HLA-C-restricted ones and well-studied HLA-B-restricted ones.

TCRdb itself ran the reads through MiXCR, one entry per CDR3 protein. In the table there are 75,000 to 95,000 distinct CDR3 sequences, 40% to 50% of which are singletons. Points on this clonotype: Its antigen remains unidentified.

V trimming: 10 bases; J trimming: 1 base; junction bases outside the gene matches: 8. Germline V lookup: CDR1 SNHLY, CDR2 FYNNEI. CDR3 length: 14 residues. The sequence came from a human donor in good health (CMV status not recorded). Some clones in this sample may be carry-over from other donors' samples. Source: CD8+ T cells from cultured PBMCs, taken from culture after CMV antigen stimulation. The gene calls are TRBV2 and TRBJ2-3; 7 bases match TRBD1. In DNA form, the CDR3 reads TGTGCCACTCGACAGGGCCCTGGCACAGATACGCAGTATTTT. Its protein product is CATRQGPGTDTQYF.